Listed here is a single T cell receptor beta chain. Its antigen is undetermined. PCR employed 60 Vbeta and 13 Jbeta primers. The assay was immunoSEQ multiplex PCR, and TCRdb's table has in-frame clones only and misses some. The table lists over 80,000 clones, 65% to 90% of them singletons. This entry comes from a study of cytomegalovirus exposure and HLA in healthy donors. The wider study: Early released data had roughly 81 million unique TCRs, all coming from HLA-typed donors. Whole-study results and caveats: TRBV6-2, TRBV6-3 and some other V segments were unresolvable in 87-base-pair reads. DRB1 showed the most TCR associations and HLA-C the fewest in a later analysis, as rates varied by HLA locus. A few of the chains that were CMV-associated were confirmed in vitro to be specific for CMV antigens.

V lost 3 bases and J 6 bases, leaving 11 bases between the germline ends. CDR1 is MNHNS, CDR2 SASEGT, per germline. The CDR3 length is 13 residues. The sample was PBMCs. The TCR sequence derives from a young man in good health and CMV-seropositive. The chain combines TRBV6-1 with TRBJ1-1; no clear D. The CDR3 region is CASSEWAVPEAFF. Written as DNA, the CDR3 is TGTGCCAGCAGTGAGTGGGCAGTCCCTGAAGCTTTCTTT.